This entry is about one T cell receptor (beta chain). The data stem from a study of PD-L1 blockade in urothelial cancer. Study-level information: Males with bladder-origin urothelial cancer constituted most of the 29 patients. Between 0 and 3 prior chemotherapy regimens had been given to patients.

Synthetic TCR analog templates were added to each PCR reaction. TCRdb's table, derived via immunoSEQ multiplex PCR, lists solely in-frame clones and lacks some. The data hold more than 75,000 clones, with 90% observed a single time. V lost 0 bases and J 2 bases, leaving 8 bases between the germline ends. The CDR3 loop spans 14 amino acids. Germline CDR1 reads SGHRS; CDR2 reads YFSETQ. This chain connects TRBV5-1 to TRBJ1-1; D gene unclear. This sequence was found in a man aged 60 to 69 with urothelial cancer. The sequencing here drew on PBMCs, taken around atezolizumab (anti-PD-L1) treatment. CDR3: CASSLVPGNTEAFF. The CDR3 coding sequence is TGCGCCAGCAGCTTGGTCCCGGGAAACACTGAAGCTTTCTTT. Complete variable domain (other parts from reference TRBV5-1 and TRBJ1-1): KAGVTQTPRYLIKTRGQQVTLSCSPISGHRSVSWYQQTPGQGLQFLFEYFSETQRNKGNFPGRFSGRQFSNSRSEMNVSTLELGDSALYLCASSLVPGNTEAFFGQGTRLTVV.